A single sample is the source of the 20 T cell receptor beta chains below, sequenced in a study of blood T cell repertoires in COVID-19. Produced via immunoSEQ multiplex PCR; TCRdb's table is partial and in-frame only. This table holds roughly 320,000 clones, under 90% found once. Source material: peripheral blood. All receptors come from a woman in her twenties or thirties with COVID-19, enrolled during active disease.

This chain connects TRBV7-9 to TRBJ1-3; the match to TRBD1 covers 7 bases. CDR1 SEHNR and CDR2 FQNEAQ come from the germline V gene (reference sequence). The CDR3 has 16 amino acids. The ends lost 6 bases at V and 1 base at J; junction bases unmatched: 9. CDR3 in DNA: TGTGCCAGCAGTTACTCGGGACAGAGGTCTGGAAACACCATATATTTT. Protein sequence: CASSYSGQRSGNTIYF.

This chain links TRBV11-3 with TRBJ2-1; 8 bases are shared with TRBD2. The CDR3 loop spans 14 amino acids. Germline V gives CDR1 SGHNT, CDR2 YENEEA. V dropped 7 bases and J dropped 5; count of bases not matched to a gene: 7. The CDR3, as DNA: TGTGCCAGCAAAAAGGCGGGGGGAAACAATGAGCAGTTCTTC. It is translated as CASKKAGGNNEQFF.

The J gene is TRBJ1-4, the V gene TRBV18; no reliable D call. This CDR3 comprises 16 residues. The V gene's germline CDR1 is KGHSH and CDR2 LQKENI. Trimming left V 3 bases short and J 0 bases short, with 11 bases between. CDR3: CASSPSQIATNEKLFF. DNA for the CDR3: TGTGCCAGCTCACCGTCCCAGATTGCAACTAATGAAAAACTGTTTTTT.

The gene calls are TRBV29-1 and TRBJ2-5; 7 bases map to TRBD1. V lost 7 bases, J lost 5 bases, and 13 bases stayed unmatched. The CDR3 sequence is 14 residues long. In germline, CDR1 is SQVTM, CDR2 ANQGSEA. The CDR3 DNA is TGCAGCGGGAGGACAGGCAACCAGGGGGAGACCCAGTACTTC. Protein sequence: CSGRTGNQGETQYF.

The V and J genes are TRBV28 and TRBJ1-6, with 7 bases matching TRBD1. Trimming cost V 3 bases and J 9 bases; bases outside gene matches: 5. The CDR3 runs to 14 residues. CDR1 is MDHEN, CDR2 SYDVKM, per germline. CDR3 nucleotide sequence: TGTGCCAGCAGTTTGGACAGGTCCCGTTCACCCCTCCACTTT. Its translation: CASSLDRSRSPLHF.

V usage is TRBV10-3 and J usage is TRBJ1-6; weak D call: TRBD1 (5 bases). CDR3 length: 17 amino acids. The V end lost 2 bases, the J end lost 3 bases, and 14 bases lay between the germline ends. Germline V CDR1 and CDR2: ENHRY, SYGVKD. This chain's CDR3 is CAISESWGYNYNSPLHF. CDR3 bases: TGTGCCATCAGTGAGAGCTGGGGCTACAACTATAATTCACCCCTCCACTTT.

CDR3 DNA: TGTGCCAGCTCAGCGGGCCCGCGTCAGTTCTTC. Translated, it gives CASSAGPRQFF. The rearrangement links TRBV18 to TRBJ2-1; possible D gene TRBD2, 5 bases. The CDR3 sequence is 11 residues long. CDR1 is KGHSH and CDR2 is LQKENI in the germline V gene. Between the trimmed V and J ends, which lost 5 bases and 13 bases, there was a span of 12 bases.

The J gene is TRBJ1-2, the V gene TRBV3-1 (or the pseudogene TRBV3-2); a weak D match, TRBD1 (5 bases). Trimming left V 3 bases short and J 5 bases short, with 10 bases between. Germline V CDR1 and CDR2: LGHDT, YNNKEL (reference sequence). This CDR3 region has 13 residues. CDR3 sequence: CASSQVGGYGYTF. For the CDR3, the DNA is TGTGCCAGCAGCCAGGTCGGGGGATATGGCTACACCTTC.

The chain couples TRBV7-8 to TRBJ1-1, with a possible D match to TRBD1 (5 bases). CDR3 size: 15 residues. Germline CDR1 reads SGHVS; CDR2 reads FQNEAQ. Between the trimmed V and J ends, which lost 5 bases and 1 base, there was a span of 14 bases. This CDR3 is CASSRSGGKNTEAFF. DNA of the CDR3: TGTGCCAGCAGCCGATCGGGGGGAAAGAACACTGAAGCTTTCTTT.

The rearrangement links TRBV2 to TRBJ2-1, with TRBD1 identical over 11 bases. The V and J ends lost 6 bases and 6 bases, in that order; junction bases with no gene match: 13. The CDR3 is 17 amino acids. CDR1 SNHLY and CDR2 FYNNEI come from the germline V gene. The CDR3 is CASSPGTGGFGANEQFF. CDR3 in DNA: TGTGCCAGCAGCCCCGGGACAGGGGGTTTTGGGGCCAATGAGCAGTTCTTC.

The chain combines TRBV25-1 with TRBJ2-2, with TRBD2 as a possible D gene (5 bases). CDR1 MGHDK and CDR2 SYGVNS come from the germline V gene. The CDR3 runs to 11 residues. Trimming stripped 6 bases from V and 7 bases from J, with 6 bases between. The DNA for the CDR3 is TGTGCCAGCAGCGGACTCGGGGAGCTGTTTTTT. This translates into CASSGLGELFF.

CDR3 protein: CATSDGRKAFF. In DNA form, the CDR3 reads TGTGCCACCAGTGATGGGAGAAAAGCTTTCTTT. The rearrangement links TRBV24-1 to TRBJ1-1, with unresolved D. The CDR3 contains 11 residues. The V and J ends lost 3 bases and 9 bases respectively, with 7 bases between them. The germline V gene has CDR1 KGHDR and CDR2 SFDVKD.

This clone was recorded once. CDR3 amino acids: CASSSRRGTQETQYF. In DNA, the CDR3 is TGTGCCAGCAGTTCCAGAAGAGGGACTCAAGAGACCCAGTACTTC. The V and J genes are TRBV6-2 or TRBV6-3 and TRBJ2-5; D is perhaps TRBD2 (6 bases). With 4 bases removed from V and 2 bases from J, the gap between germline ends came to 14 bases. The CDR3 has 15 amino acids. Germline CDR1 MNHEY, CDR2 SVGEGT.

The genes are TRBV9 and TRBJ1-2; no clear D. V dropped 7 bases and J dropped 14 bases, with 24 bases sitting between them. This CDR3 spans 13 amino acids. Germline-derived CDR1 and CDR2 are SGDLS and YYNGEE. CDR3 in amino acids: CASGLEAGPTRTF. DNA for the CDR3: TGTGCCAGCGGCCTGGAGGCAGGCCCGACTCGGACCTTC.

CDR3 protein: CASSPTGDYGYTF. As DNA, the CDR3 is TGTGCCAGCAGTCCCACAGGCGACTATGGCTACACCTTC. The chain joins TRBV3-1 (or the pseudogene TRBV3-2) to TRBJ1-2, with D possibly TRBD1 on 5 matching bases. From germline, CDR1 is LGHDT and CDR2 YNNKEL (reference sequence). V dropped 6 bases and J dropped 3 bases, with 11 bases sitting between them. The CDR3 runs to 13 residues.

V usage is TRBV18 and J usage is TRBJ1-6, with TRBD1 identical over 8 bases. From germline, CDR1 is KGHSH and CDR2 LQKENI. This CDR3 spans 15 amino acids. The ends lost 6 bases at V and 5 bases at J; junction bases unmatched: 6. The CDR3 loop is CASSQLTGDNSPLHF. CDR3 DNA: TGTGCCAGCTCGCAACTGACAGGGGATAATTCACCCCTCCACTTT. Looking up the rest from reference TRBV18 and TRBJ1-6 gives the full variable domain: NAGVMQNPRHLVRRRGQEARLRCSPMKGHSHVYWYRQLPEEGLKFMVYLQKENIIDESGMPKERFSAEFPKEGPSILRIQQVVRGDSAAYFCASSQLTGDNSPLHFGNGTRLTVT.

V gene TRBV5-5 combines with J gene TRBJ2-5, with unresolved D. Trimming pared 4 bases from V and 4 bases from J, leaving 17 bases between. Germline assignment: CDR1 SGHKS and CDR2 YYEKEE (reference sequence). This CDR3 has 15 residues. In DNA form, the CDR3 reads TGTGCCAGCAGCCACCAGGTGCAAGCCGGAGAGACCCAGTACTTC. This codes for CASSHQVQAGETQYF.

The chain couples TRBV5-6 to TRBJ1-1, with D possibly TRBD1 on 6 matching bases. This CDR3 has 15 residues. Germline V gene sequence: CDR1 SGHDT, CDR2 YYEEEE. Between the trimmed V and J ends, which lost 1 base and 7 bases, there was a span of 17 bases. The CDR3 DNA sequence: TGTGCCAGCAGCTTGTTGGGCAGGACAGCTGGTGAAGCTTTCTTT. It yields the protein CASSLLGRTAGEAFF.

The CDR3 sequence: CASSLVGLSETQYF. In nucleotides, the CDR3 is TGTGCCAGCAGCTTAGTGGGACTATCGGAGACCCAGTACTTC. The rearrangement links TRBV11-3 to TRBJ2-5, with TRBD2 identical over 7 bases. Per the germline V gene, CDR1 is SGHNT and CDR2 is YENEEA. There are 14 residues in the CDR3. Germline trimming cut 1 base from V and 5 bases from J; bases unmatched to any gene: 4.

The gene calls are TRBV6-6 and TRBJ1-1, with D maybe TRBD1 (5 bases). The CDR3 covers 11 residues. Trimming shortened V by 8 bases and J by 11 bases, and 15 bases separated the two germline ends. Germline V gene sequence: CDR1 MNHNY, CDR2 SVGAGI (reference sequence). In DNA form, the CDR3 reads TGTGCCAGCCATGGGCAGGGCGACGCTTTCTTT. Translation gives CASHGQGDAFF.